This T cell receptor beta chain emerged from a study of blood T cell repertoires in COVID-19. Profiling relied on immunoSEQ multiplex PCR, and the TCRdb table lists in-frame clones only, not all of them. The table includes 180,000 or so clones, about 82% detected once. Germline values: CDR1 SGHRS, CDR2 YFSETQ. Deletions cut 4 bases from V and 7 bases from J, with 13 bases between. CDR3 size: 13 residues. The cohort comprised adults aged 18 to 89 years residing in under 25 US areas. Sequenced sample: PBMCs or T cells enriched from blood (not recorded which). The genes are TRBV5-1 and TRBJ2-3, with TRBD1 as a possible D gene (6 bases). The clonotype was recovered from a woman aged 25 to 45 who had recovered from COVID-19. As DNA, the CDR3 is TGCGCCAGCAGCCCCCCGGGGACAAATACGCAGTATTTT. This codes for CASSPPGTNTQYF.